These 22 T cell receptor beta chains came from one sample sequenced in a study of blood T cell repertoires in COVID-19. Assay used: immunoSEQ multiplex PCR; TCRdb lists only in-frame clones, some missing. Counted here are a few hundred thousand clones, around three quarters occurring once; the ten biggest clones make up 5.5% to 8.5%. Sequencing was performed on peripheral blood. These receptors came from a woman in her seventies with acute or convalescent COVID-19.

This clone was counted ten times or more. The J gene is TRBJ1-5, the V gene TRBV2; a possible D gene is TRBD1 (6 bases). Germline-derived CDR1 and CDR2 are SNHLY and FYNNEI. This CDR3 has 14 amino acids. V was trimmed by 8 bases and J by 5 bases, leaving 16 bases between them. In DNA, the CDR3 is TGTGCCAGCGGACTCGGACAGCCCCATCAGCCCCAGCATTTT. Its translation: CASGLGQPHQPQHF.

This clone has only one observation. The chain couples TRBV30 to TRBJ2-7; D ambiguous. The germline V gene has CDR1 GTSNPN and CDR2 SVGIG (reference sequence). The V end was cut by 3 bases, the J end by 2 bases, with 8 bases between. This CDR3 contains 12 residues. The CDR3 region is CAWSPETYEQYF. The CDR3 nucleotides are TGTGCCTGGAGCCCGGAGACCTACGAGCAGTACTTC. The whole variable domain, filled in from reference TRBV30 and TRBJ2-7, reads SQTIHQWPATLVQPVGSPLSLECTVEGTSNPNLYWYRQAAGRGLQLLFYSVGIGQISSEVPQNLSASRPQDRQFILSSKKLLLSDSGFYLCAWSPETYEQYFGPGTRLTVT.

The chain recombines TRBV7-9 with TRBJ2-3; 12 bases align to TRBD2. Germline V gene lookup returns CDR1 SEHNR and CDR2 FQNEAQ (reference sequence). Unmatched junction bases numbered 3, after V lost 1 base and J lost 4 bases. There are 16 residues in the CDR3. CDR3 DNA sequence: TGTGCCAGCAGCTTAGGGTCTAGCGGGGGGGCAGATACGCAGTATTTT. This translates into CASSLGSSGGADTQYF. The complete variable domain, with remaining parts taken from reference TRBV7-9 and TRBJ2-3, reads DTGVSQNPRHKITKRGQNVTFRCDPISEHNRLYWYRQTLGQGPEFLTYFQNEAQLEKSRLLSDRFSAERPKGSFSTLEIQRTEQGDSAMYLCASSLGSSGGADTQYFGPGTRLTVL.

This chain connects TRBV4-2 to TRBJ1-1, with a tentative D call TRBD1 (6 bases). Trimming took 0 bases from V and 5 from J, leaving 16 bases between them. This CDR3 is built from 16 residues. Germline-derived CDR1 and CDR2 are LGHNA and YNFKEQ. The chain's CDR3 is CASSQELWTAATEAFF. The DNA of the CDR3 is TGTGCCAGCAGCCAAGAGTTATGGACAGCAGCAACTGAAGCTTTCTTT.

The rearrangement joins TRBV3-1 (or the pseudogene TRBV3-2) to TRBJ1-6; no clear D gene. Germline values: CDR1 LGHDT, CDR2 YNNKEL (reference sequence). There are 14 residues in the CDR3. V lost 4 bases, J lost 7 bases, and 11 bases lay in between. The chain's CDR3 is CASSLKTGNSPLHF. CDR3 nucleotides: TGTGCCAGCAGCCTCAAGACGGGGAATTCACCCCTCCACTTT.

CDR3 amino acids: CASSLIGGGSSYNEQFF. The CDR3 nucleotides read TGTGCCAGCAGCTTAATTGGGGGGGGCAGCTCCTACAATGAGCAGTTCTTC. The rearrangement links TRBV11-2 to TRBJ2-1; weak D call: TRBD2 (7 bases). Germline loops: CDR1 SGHAT, CDR2 FQNNGV. This CDR3 region has 17 residues. V lost 2 bases, J lost 0 bases, and 14 bases lay in between.

The genes are TRBV5-1 and TRBJ2-4; possible D gene TRBD2, 5 bases. With 1 base removed from V and 4 bases from J, the gap between germline ends came to 15 bases. Germline V gives CDR1 SGHRS, CDR2 YFSETQ. The CDR3 runs to 16 residues. CDR3 sequence (DNA): TGCGCCAGCAGCTTGCAAAGTGGTAGAGGGAAAAACATTCAGTACTTC. Protein sequence: CASSLQSGRGKNIQYF.

This clone was counted ten times or more. The rearrangement links TRBV9 to TRBJ2-7, with 7 positions matching TRBD1. V dropped 3 bases and J dropped 4; count of bases not matched to a gene: 10. The CDR3 contains 15 residues. CDR1 is SGDLS, CDR2 YYNGEE, per germline. The CDR3 coding sequence is TGTGCCAGCAGCGGCCCCGGGACAGAATGGTACGAGCAGTACTTC. This translates into CASSGPGTEWYEQYF.

There are a few counts of this clone. V gene TRBV6-5 combines with J gene TRBJ2-3; maybe TRBD2 (7 bases). Germline CDR1 is MNHEY and CDR2 is SVGAGI. Trimming shortened V by 0 bases and J by 2 bases, and 12 bases separated the two germline ends. The CDR3 sequence is 16 residues long. CDR3 bases: TGTGCCAGCAGTTACTCAGGGGGGGGCCCCACAGATACGCAGTATTTT. The encoded protein is CASSYSGGGPTDTQYF.

The CDR3 coding sequence is TGTGCCAGCTCACCAACCGCTACCTCCCTCACAGATACGCAGTATTTT. Its protein is CASSPTATSLTDTQYF. The rearrangement joins TRBV18 to TRBJ2-3, with D uncertain. Germline CDR1 and CDR2: KGHSH and LQKENI. V shed 2 bases and J shed 2 bases, with 14 bases lying between them. There are 16 residues in the CDR3.

V is TRBV5-1 and J is TRBJ2-4; 10 nucleotides match TRBD2. J gave up 0 bases and V 2 bases, and 2 bases lay outside the gene matches. From germline, CDR1 is SGHRS and CDR2 YFSETQ. This CDR3 has 16 amino acids. CDR3 nucleotide sequence: TGCGCCAGCAGCTTCTCTAGCGGGGGAGCCAAAAACATTCAGTACTTC. Translating gives CASSFSSGGAKNIQYF.

The rearrangement links TRBV2 to TRBJ2-1; 8 nucleotides line up with TRBD1. V trimming: 6 bases; J trimming: 4 bases; junction bases outside the gene matches: 5. The V gene's germline CDR1 is SNHLY and CDR2 FYNNEI. CDR3 length: 14 residues. CDR3 sequence reads: CASRGQGMYNEQFF. CDR3 sequence (DNA): TGTGCCAGCAGAGGACAGGGCATGTACAATGAGCAGTTCTTC.

The chain combines TRBV27 with TRBJ2-1, with 7 bases aligning to TRBD2. Germline V CDR1 and CDR2: MNHEY, SMNVEV (reference sequence). The CDR3 has 18 amino acids. J lost 0 bases, V lost 1 base, and 9 bases had no gene match. The CDR3 nucleotides read TGTGCCAGCAGTTTATATGGGAGCGGGGCGAGCTCCTACAATGAGCAGTTCTTC. Translating it yields CASSLYGSGASSYNEQFF.

The V gene is TRBV6-5, the J gene TRBJ1-6; 9 bases agree with TRBD1. Per the germline V gene, CDR1 is MNHEY and CDR2 is SVGAGI. J was trimmed by 6 bases and V by 8 bases; bases with no gene match: 8. CDR3 length: 15 residues. Here the CDR3 DNA reads TGTGCCAGCGCCCGGGACAGGGACCTTAATTCACCCCTCCACTTT. Translated, it gives CASARDRDLNSPLHF.

This clone is labeled as large. The V and J genes are TRBV4-1 and TRBJ2-3; 9 positions match TRBD2. This CDR3 is built from 15 residues. Germline assignment: CDR1 MGHRA and CDR2 YSYEKL. The trim removed 4 bases at V and 0 bases at J, leaving 2 bases unmatched. For the CDR3, the DNA is TGCGCCAGCAGCCGCGGGGGGGCTAGCACAGATACGCAGTATTTT. Amino acid sequence: CASSRGGASTDTQYF.

This clone has just one count. This rearrangement joins TRBV5-4 to TRBJ1-2; 7 nucleotides line up with TRBD1. Germline CDR1 is SGHNT and CDR2 is YYREEE (reference sequence). Trimming at V came to 0 bases and at J to 6 bases, leaving 2 bases not matched to a gene. This CDR3 contains 13 residues. CDR3 protein: CASSLEGTDGYTF. The CDR3 DNA sequence: TGTGCCAGCAGCTTGGAGGGGACAGATGGCTACACCTTC.

J is TRBJ2-3 and V is TRBV24-1; TRBD2 agrees at 9 bases. The CDR3 is 18 amino acids. The V gene's germline CDR1 is KGHDR and CDR2 SFDVKD. J was trimmed by 2 bases and V by 1 base; bases with no gene match: 9. In DNA form, the CDR3 reads TGTGCCACCAGTGATTTAGCGGGGGGCCCCGCATCCACAGATACGCAGTATTTT. As protein: CATSDLAGGPASTDTQYF.

The chain joins TRBV9 to TRBJ2-4; 10 bases agree with TRBD2. The CDR3 covers 14 residues. Germline CDR1 SGDLS, CDR2 YYNGEE. V trimming: 5 bases; J trimming: 5 bases; junction bases outside the gene matches: 4. The CDR3, as DNA: TGTGCCAGCAGTAGCGGGGGGCTCCAAAACATTCAGTACTTC. As protein: CASSSGGLQNIQYF.

The chain has TRBV20-1 and TRBJ2-5, with D perhaps TRBD2 (5 bases). Looked up from germline, CDR1 is DFQATT and CDR2 is SNEGSKA (reference sequence). The V and J ends lost 3 bases and 5 bases respectively, with 13 bases between them. The CDR3 runs 13 residues. The CDR3 sequence is CSASQPSWETQYF. The CDR3 DNA is TGCAGTGCTAGTCAACCTAGCTGGGAGACCCAGTACTTC.

The V and J genes are TRBV5-1 and TRBJ2-7; 8 nucleotides match TRBD1. The CDR3 is 15 amino acids. Trimming removed 0 bases from V and 3 bases from J; junction bases left unmatched: 5. Germline CDR1 reads SGHRS; CDR2 reads YFSETQ. The CDR3: CASSLEGTGNYEQYF. The CDR3 coding sequence is TGCGCCAGCAGCTTGGAAGGGACAGGAAACTACGAGCAGTACTTC.

The V and J genes are TRBV5-5 and TRBJ2-1; 14 bases agree with TRBD2. The CDR3 contains 14 residues. Trimming at V came to 2 bases and at J to 15 bases, leaving 7 bases not matched to a gene. Germline V CDR1 and CDR2: SGHKS, YYEKEE (reference sequence). The CDR3 here is CASSLRLAGGLAFF. CDR3 DNA: TGTGCCAGCAGCTTACGACTAGCGGGGGGGCTCGCGTTCTTC. Variable domain in full (rest from reference TRBV5-5 and TRBJ2-1): DAGVTQSPTHLIKTRGQQVTLRCSPISGHKSVSWYQQVLGQGPQFIFQYYEKEERGRGNFPDRFSARQFPNYSSELNVNALLLGDSALYLCASSLRLAGGLAFFGPGTRLTVL.

The CDR3 region has the DNA TGTGCCACCAGTGATGGGACTAGCGGGGGGGCGTATACGCAGTATTTT. Protein: CATSDGTSGGAYTQYF. This rearrangement joins TRBV24-1 to TRBJ2-3; 16 bases match TRBD2. V shed 3 bases and J 7 bases; nucleotides not matched to a gene: 3. Germline values: CDR1 KGHDR, CDR2 SFDVKD. This CDR3 region has 16 residues.